This T cell receptor (beta chain) appears in the sequencing data of a study of blood T cell repertoires in COVID-19. For the study at large: COVID-19 samples, acute and convalescent, were from the United States, Italy and Spain.

Seattle patient enrollment occurred during active infection, with longitudinal follow-up thereafter. As originally analysed: Reference gene primer amplification yielded estimated nucleated cell counts. Assay: immunoSEQ multiplex PCR; the TCRdb copy retains only in-frame clones and omits some. Clone size and the V and J calls come from that table; the DNA yielded D and trimming. The sample yields tens of thousands of clones, roughly nine tenths seen once. The J segment lost 5 bases and the V segment lost 6 bases, leaving 9 bases of the junction unmatched. There are 16 residues in the CDR3. Germline V gene sequence: CDR1 SNHLY, CDR2 FYNNEI.

The sample comprised peripheral blood. The V call is TRBV2, the J call TRBJ2-2, with 10 bases fitting TRBD1. The receptor comes from a man aged 50 to 59 with COVID-19, enrolled during active disease. The CDR3 DNA follows: TGTGCCAGCAGACGAAGAGGGACAGGGGAAACCGGGGAGCTGTTTTTT. Its protein is CASRRRGTGETGELFF.